A single sample is the source of the 10 T cell receptor beta chains below, sequenced in a study of cytomegalovirus exposure and HLA in healthy donors. The PCR was carried out with 60 Vbeta primers and 13 Jbeta primers. This table comes from immunoSEQ multiplex PCR, and its TCRdb copy is limited to in-frame clones, with some not included. The table lists approximately 59,000 clones, approximately 80% of them singletons. What was sequenced was PBMCs. Source of these receptors: a girl aged 5-17 years in good health and CMV-seropositive.

There are a few counts of this clone. The chain employs TRBV29-1 and TRBJ1-1; a weak D match, TRBD1 (5 bases). Germline CDR1 reads SQVTM; CDR2 reads ANQGSEA. The CDR3 is 12 amino acids. The V end lost 6 bases, the J end lost 2 bases, and 10 bases lay between the germline ends. CDR3: CSVGRGNTEAFF. The CDR3 nucleotides read TGCAGCGTGGGAAGGGGTAACACTGAAGCTTTCTTT. The whole variable domain, remainder taken from reference TRBV29-1 and TRBJ1-1, is SAVISQKPSRDICQRGTSLTIQCQVDSQVTMMFWYRQQPGQSLTLIATANQGSEATYESGFVIDKFPISRPNLTFSTLTVSNMSPEDSSIYLCSVGRGNTEAFFGQGTRLTVV.

V gene TRBV5-6 combines with J gene TRBJ1-3, with a possible D match to TRBD1 (6 bases). This CDR3 has 16 amino acids. Trimming took 0 bases from V and 0 from J, leaving 10 bases between them. Germline V gene lookup returns CDR1 SGHDT and CDR2 YYEEEE. CDR3 bases: TGTGCCAGCAGCTTGGGACAGGCATCCTCTGGAAACACCATATATTTT. The encoded protein is CASSLGQASSGNTIYF. Full variable domain (outside the CDR3, taken from reference TRBV5-6 and TRBJ1-3): DAGVTQSPTHLIKTRGQQVTLRCSPKSGHDTVSWYQQALGQGPQFIFQYYEEEERQRGNFPDRFSGHQFPNYSSELNVNALLLGDSALYLCASSLGQASSGNTIYFGEGSWLTVV.

This sequence joins TRBV30 and TRBJ2-5; TRBD2 aligns across 8 bases. CDR3 size: 14 residues. Germline V lookup: CDR1 GTSNPN, CDR2 SVGIG (reference sequence). V was pared by 5 bases and J by 5 bases, with 10 bases of the junction left unmatched. The CDR3 is CAWVGTRVLETQYF. CDR3 sequence (DNA): TGTGCCTGGGTAGGGACTAGGGTTTTGGAGACCCAGTACTTC.

This clone has just a few counts. V is TRBV6-1 and J is TRBJ2-5, with a tentative D call TRBD1 (6 bases). The CDR3 spans 14 residues. Per germline, CDR1 MNHNS and CDR2 SASEGT. V dropped 6 bases and J dropped 5 bases, with 16 bases sitting between them. CDR3 nucleotides: TGTGCCAGCAGGCTGGACAGTTATCGTGAGACCCAGTACTTC. Translated, it gives CASRLDSYRETQYF.

This clone has more than one count but fewer than ten. The V and J genes are TRBV6-1 and TRBJ1-4, with TRBD1 matching over 11 bases. The CDR3 is made up of 16 amino acids. Losses at the gene ends were 4 bases for V and 7 bases for J; bases not matched to a gene: 8. CDR1 and CDR2 (germline): MNHNS, SASEGT. The CDR3 nucleotides read TGTGCCAGCAGTGGTCCCCGGACAGGGGGCGGTGAAAAACTGTTTTTT. Its translation is CASSGPRTGGGEKLFF.

The J gene is TRBJ2-5, the V gene TRBV6-5, with 7 bases matching TRBD1. V was clipped by 0 bases and J by 5 bases; unmatched bases: 3. The CDR3 length is 14 residues. Germline loops: CDR1 MNHEY, CDR2 SVGAGI. In nucleotides, the CDR3 is TGTGCCAGCAGTTACTCGAGGGGGCAGGAGACCCAGTACTTC. Residues: CASSYSRGQETQYF.

The chain recombines TRBV4-1 with TRBJ2-7; 7 bases fit TRBD2. The CDR3 runs to 15 residues. The germline CDR1 and CDR2 sequences are MGHRA and YSYEKL. With 1 base clipped from V and 2 bases from J, the junction kept 5 bases outside the gene matches. CDR3 residues: CASSQGLADTYEQYF. DNA of the CDR3: TGCGCCAGCAGCCAAGGGCTAGCGGACACCTACGAGCAGTACTTC.

The rearrangement uses TRBV7-6 and TRBJ2-7, with 9 bases that match TRBD1. V lost 1 base, J lost 6 bases, and 10 bases stayed unmatched. The CDR3 extends over 16 amino acids. CDR1 and CDR2 (germline): SGHVS, FNYEAQ. The CDR3 DNA follows: TGTGCCAGCAGCTTAGAGGGACAGGGCCGATTGGGCGAGCAGTACTTC. Residues: CASSLEGQGRLGEQYF.

The CDR3 sequence is CASSQERNSQETQYF. DNA of the CDR3: TGCGCCAGCAGCCAAGAAAGGAACAGCCAAGAGACCCAGTACTTC. The chain couples TRBV4-1 to TRBJ2-5, with unresolved D. The CDR3 totals 15 residues. CDR1 is MGHRA, CDR2 YSYEKL, per germline. Between the trimmed V and J ends, which lost 0 bases and 1 base, there was a span of 9 bases.

The V gene is TRBV5-1, the J gene TRBJ1-6; D remains ambiguous. V lost 0 bases and J lost 7, with 11 bases in between. The V gene's germline CDR1 is SGHRS and CDR2 YFSETQ. The CDR3 sequence is 15 residues long. The CDR3: CASSLERARNSPLHF. Written as DNA, the CDR3 is TGCGCCAGCAGCTTGGAGCGGGCTAGAAATTCACCCCTCCACTTT.